Given below is one TCR beta chain in context. This sample is drawn from a study of control samples from healthy donors and cancer patients. Using immunoSEQ multiplex PCR, the repertoire was profiled, and TCRdb retains in-frame clones only, with some absent. The data hold around 52,000 clones, with roughly 90% observed a single time. CDR1 is LGHNA, CDR2 YNFKEQ, per germline. Trimming stripped 4 bases from V and 8 bases from J, with 12 bases between. This CDR3 has 14 residues. The source is a young man with colorectal cancer. Sample: PBMCs. The V gene is TRBV4-2, the J gene TRBJ1-6, with no clear D. The CDR3: CASSRGITDSPLHF. Written as DNA, the CDR3 is TGTGCCAGCAGCCGAGGAATTACAGATTCACCCCTCCACTTT.